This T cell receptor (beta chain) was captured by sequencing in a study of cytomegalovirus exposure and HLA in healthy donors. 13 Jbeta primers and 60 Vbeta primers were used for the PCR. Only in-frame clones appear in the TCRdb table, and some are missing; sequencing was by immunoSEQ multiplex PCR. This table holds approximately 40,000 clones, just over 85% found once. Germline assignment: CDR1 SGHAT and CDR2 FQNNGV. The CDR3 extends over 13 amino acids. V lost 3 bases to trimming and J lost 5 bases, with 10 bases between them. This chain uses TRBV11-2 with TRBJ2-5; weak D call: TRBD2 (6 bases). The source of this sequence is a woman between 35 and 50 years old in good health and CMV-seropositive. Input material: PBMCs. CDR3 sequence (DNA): TGTGCCAGCAGCTTTGGGGGGAGGGAGACCCAGTACTTC. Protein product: CASSFGGRETQYF.